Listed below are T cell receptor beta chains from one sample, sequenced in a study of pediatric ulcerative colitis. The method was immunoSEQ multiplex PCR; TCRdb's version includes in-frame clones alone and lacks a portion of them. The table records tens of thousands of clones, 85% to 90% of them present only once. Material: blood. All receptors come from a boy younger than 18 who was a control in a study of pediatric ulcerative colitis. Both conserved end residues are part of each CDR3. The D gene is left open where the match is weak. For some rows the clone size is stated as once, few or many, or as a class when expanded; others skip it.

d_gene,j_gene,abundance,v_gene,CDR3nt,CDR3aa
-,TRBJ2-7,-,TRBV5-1,TGCGCCAGCAGCCCAAGGCAGGGCTACGAGCAGTACTTC,CASSPRQGYEQYF
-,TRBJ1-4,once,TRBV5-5,TGTGCCAGCAGCTGGACTCCGGGAAATGAAAAACTGTTTTTT,CASSWTPGNEKLFF
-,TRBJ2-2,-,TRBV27,TGTGCCAGCAGTCCGCGGGGCCTTGCCGGGGAGCTGTTTTTT,CASSPRGLAGELFF
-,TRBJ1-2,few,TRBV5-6,TGTGCCAGCAGCTTGGTTGGACAGCCTAACTATGGCTACACCTTC,CASSLVGQPNYGYTF
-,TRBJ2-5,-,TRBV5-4,TGTGCCAGCAGCAGCTTTAGGCCCAGCATGCAAGAGACCCAGTACTTC,CASSSFRPSMQETQYF
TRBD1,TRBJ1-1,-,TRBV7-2,TGTGCCAGCAGCTTAGCGGTGGGACAGGGCACTGAAGCTTTCTTT,CASSLAVGQGTEAFF
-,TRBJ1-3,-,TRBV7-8,TGTGCCAGCAGCTTGCTTGGAAACACCATATATTTT,CASSLLGNTIYF
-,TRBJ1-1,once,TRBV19,TGTGCCAGTAACCCGGACCTAATGAACACTGAAGCTTTCTTT,CASNPDLMNTEAFF
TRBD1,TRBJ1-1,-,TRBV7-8,TGTGCCAGCAGCTTTGACAGGGGGCGAGCTGAAGCTTTCTTT,CASSFDRGRAEAFF
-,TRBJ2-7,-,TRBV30,TGTGCCTGGAAAAGCGGCGCAGGCCCCAAAGGCGAGCAGTACTTC,CAWKSGAGPKGEQYF
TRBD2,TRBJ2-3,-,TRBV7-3,TGTGCCAGCAGCTGGGAGGGGACAGATACGCAGTATTTT,CASSWEGTDTQYF
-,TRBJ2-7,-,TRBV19,TGTGCCAGTAGTATAGATCTTGAGACAGAGTCCTACGAGCAGTACTTC,CASSIDLETESYEQYF
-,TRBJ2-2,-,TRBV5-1,TGCGCCAGCAGCACAGGGACCGCAGACACCGGGGAGCTGTTTTTT,CASSTGTADTGELFF
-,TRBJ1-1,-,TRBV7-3,TGTGCCAGCAGCTTATTGGGGAACACTGAAGCTTTCTTT,CASSLLGNTEAFF
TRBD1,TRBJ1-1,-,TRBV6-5,TGTGCCAGCAGTCCCGGGCAGGGGGCGTTGACTGAAGCTTTCTTT,CASSPGQGALTEAFF
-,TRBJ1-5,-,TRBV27,TGTGCCAGCAGCGCAGCAGGGACGAGAGAGCCCCAGCATTTT,CASSAAGTREPQHF
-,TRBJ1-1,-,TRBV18,TGTGCCAGCTCACCGAGGGATTTGAACACTGAAGCTTTCTTT,CASSPRDLNTEAFF
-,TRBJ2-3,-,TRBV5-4,TGTGCCAGCAGCTTGGCGGGGGCAGATACGCAGTATTTT,CASSLAGADTQYF
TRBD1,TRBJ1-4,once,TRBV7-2,TGTGCCAGCAGCTCGCAGGGACAGGGCGAGAGGGCACTGTTTTTT,CASSSQGQGERALFF
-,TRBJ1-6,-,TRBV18,TGTGCCAGCTCACCAGGGGGAGAGAATTCACCCCTCCACTTT,CASSPGGENSPLHF
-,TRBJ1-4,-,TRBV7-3,TGTGCCAGCAGCTTAAGGTCCCGGGGGAATGAAAAACTGTTTTTT,CASSLRSRGNEKLFF
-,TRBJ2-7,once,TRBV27,TGTGCCAGCAGTTCCAGGGTTTTTTACGAGCAGTACTTC,CASSSRVFYEQYF
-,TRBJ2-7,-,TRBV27,TGTGCCAGCAAATGGGGTACAGCGAGCTCCTACGAGCAGTACTTC,CASKWGTASSYEQYF
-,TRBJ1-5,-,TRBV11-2,TGTGCCAGCAGCTCACCCCGAGACGGAATTAATCAGCCCCAGCATTTT,CASSSPRDGINQPQHF
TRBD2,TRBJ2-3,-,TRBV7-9,TGTGCCAGCAGCGGAAGAGCGGGAGGGAAGTACGATACGCAGTATTTT,CASSGRAGGKYDTQYF
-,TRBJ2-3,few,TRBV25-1,TGTGCCAGCAGTGAAAAACAACCGGGACCCGGGGGCACAGATACGCAGTATTTT,CASSEKQPGPGGTDTQYF
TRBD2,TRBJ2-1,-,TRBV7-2,TGTGCCAGCAGCTCCGGGGGGGAGGTCTCCTACAATGAGCAGTTCTTC,CASSSGGEVSYNEQFF